The rows below give T cell receptor beta chains drawn from one sample of a study of blood T cells in healthy people across ages. TCRdb independently ran MiXCR on the 5' RACE reads; one entry per CDR3 protein. Altogether roughly 830,000 distinct CDR3 sequences are present, about 62% being singletons, with the ten largest covering around a quarter. The sample was blood. These TCRs come from a man aged 30 to 39 in good health. The CDR3 runs from the conserved cysteine through the conserved F or W. Each record gives: clone size, CDR3 length, D gene, J gene, V gene, CDR3 DNA, CDR3 protein. A D gene is named only where the DNA matches it firmly. Clone size is not always given. Where it is, it says once, few, many or a class for expanded clones.

>.|12|.|TRBJ2-7|TRBV7-2
TGTGCCAGCAGCCGTTGGGACTACGAGCAGTACTTC
CASSRWDYEQYF
>.|17|TRBD1|TRBJ2-7|TRBV4-3
TGCGCCAGCAGCCCAGATCCCCCCGGGACAGCGGCCTACGAGCAGTACTTC
CASSPDPPGTAAYEQYF
>.|13|.|TRBJ2-3|TRBV7-2
TGTGCCAGCAGCGGGGGGGCGGGCGATACGCAGTATTTT
CASSGGAGDTQYF
>.|15|.|TRBJ2-7|TRBV28
TGTGCCAGCAGTTTACTGGCGGCGAGCTCCTACGAGCAGTACTTC
CASSLLAASSYEQYF
>few|13|.|TRBJ1-5|TRBV20-1
TGCAGTGCTACAGGGTCTAGCAATCAGCCCCAGCATTTT
CSATGSSNQPQHF
>few|14|.|TRBJ2-7|TRBV4-3
TGCGCCAGCAGCCAAGATGCGGGACCCTACGAGCAGTACTTC
CASSQDAGPYEQYF
>.|14|.|TRBJ1-4|TRBV12-3/TRBV12-4
TGTGCCAGCAGTTTCTTTACGGGGGTAGAAAAACTGTTTTTT
CASSFFTGVEKLFF
>.|14|.|TRBJ2-7|TRBV6-2/TRBV6-3
TGTGCCAGCAGCCCCAGGGGACGGACCTACGAGCAGTACTTC
CASSPRGRTYEQYF
>few|14|.|TRBJ2-7|TRBV28
TGTGCCAGCCTGACGCGTGGACATCCCTACGAGCAGTACTTC
CASLTRGHPYEQYF
>once|17|TRBD2|TRBJ2-5|TRBV7-2
TGTGCCAGCAGCTTGAGAGGGGCAGCGGGAAGACAAGAGACCCAGTACTTC
CASSLRGAAGRQETQYF
>.|15|.|TRBJ1-4|TRBV9
TGTGCCAGCAGCGTCGGTGGGACAACTAATGAAAAACTGTTTTTT
CASSVGGTTNEKLFF
>.|14|.|TRBJ1-2|TRBV20-1
TGCAGTGCTAGCCTCCCCAGGGAAATTCAAGGCTACACCTTC
CSASLPREIQGYTF
>many|17|.|TRBJ2-1|TRBV4-3
TGCGCCAGCAGCCAAGATTCCCTGGGTGGGTCCTACAATGAGCAGTTCTTC
CASSQDSLGGSYNEQFF
>.|15|TRBD1|TRBJ1-2|TRBV10-3
TGTGCCATCAGTGAGCGGACAGGGGGAGTCTATGGCTACACCTTC
CAISERTGGVYGYTF
>.|13|.|TRBJ1-4|TRBV20-1
TGCAGTGCTAGAGAAGGATTTGGCCCTGCTCCGTTTTTT
CSAREGFGPAPFF
>.|14|TRBD2|TRBJ2-2|TRBV20-1
TGCAGTGCTAGATGGGAGGGGAGCACCGGGGAGCTGTTTTTT
CSARWEGSTGELFF
>.|16|TRBD2|TRBJ2-5|TRBV24-1
TGTGCCACCAGCCGAACCGGGACTAGGTTTGGCGAGACCCAGTACTTC
CATSRTGTRFGETQYF
>.|15|TRBD2|TRBJ2-7|TRBV27
TGTGCCAGCTCTCACGCGGGGGGCGCGGCCTACGAGCAGTACTTC
CASSHAGGAAYEQYF
>.|17|TRBD1|TRBJ2-6|TRBV29-1
TGCAGCGTTGTTGAGGGGACAGGGGGTTCTGGGGCCAACGTCCTGACTTTC
CSVVEGTGGSGANVLTF
>.|15|TRBD2|TRBJ2-1|TRBV5-1
TGCGCCAGCAGCTCGACTAGCGGGGATGGGAATGAGCAGTTCTTC
CASSSTSGDGNEQFF
>.|13|.|TRBJ2-7|TRBV20-1
TGCAGTGCCCTTTCCGGGGCCTCCTACGAGCAGTACTTC
CSALSGASYEQYF
>.|14|TRBD2|TRBJ2-7|TRBV28
TGTGCCAGCATCCAAGCGGGGGCTCACTACGAGCAGTACTTC
CASIQAGAHYEQYF
>.|15|TRBD2|TRBJ2-1|TRBV13
TGTGCCAGCAGTTTTAGCGGGGGGGCCGGGGATGAGCAGTTCTTC
CASSFSGGAGDEQFF
>.|15|TRBD2|TRBJ2-3|TRBV6-1
TGTGCCAGCAGTCGGGCTAGCGGGGGGGCGGATACGCAGTATTTT
CASSRASGGADTQYF
>few|13|.|TRBJ2-2|TRBV5-1
TGCGCCAGCACCCGAGGGAGCACCGGGGAGCTGTTTTTT
CASTRGSTGELFF
>.|14|.|TRBJ1-1|TRBV6-2/TRBV6-3
TGTGCCAGCACCCCAACAGGTGGAGGATGTGAAGCTTTCTTT
CASTPTGGGCEAFF
>.|14|.|TRBJ2-5|TRBV28
TGTGCCAGCAGTTTATCAGGGTTTGGCGATGAGCAGTACTTC
CASSLSGFGDEQYF
>.|14|.|TRBJ2-3|TRBV3-1
TGTGCCAGCAGCCAAGCGGCAGGGTCAGATACGCAGTATTTT
CASSQAAGSDTQYF
>few|15|.|TRBJ1-6|TRBV4-1
TGCGCCAGCAGCCAAGATCAGGGACGCAATTCACCCCTCCACTTT
CASSQDQGRNSPLHF
>.|12|.|TRBJ1-1|TRBV9
TGTGCCAGCGGGTTACTCGACACTGAAGCTTTCTTT
CASGLLDTEAFF
>.|14|TRBD1|TRBJ1-1|TRBV6-2/TRBV6-3
TGTGCCAGCTCCCTGACAGGGGGCGAAACTGAAGCTTTCTTT
CASSLTGGETEAFF
>.|14|.|TRBJ2-5|TRBV10-3
TGTGCCATCAGTGGGGAGCCCATTAAGGAGACCCAGTACTTC
CAISGEPIKETQYF
>.|15|TRBD2|TRBJ2-3|TRBV7-2
TGTGCCAGCACATCGACCGGGACTAGCGGAGATACGCAGTATTTT
CASTSTGTSGDTQYF